The 21 T cell receptor beta chains below were found in one sample sequenced in a study of blood T cell repertoires in COVID-19. The repertoire was sequenced with immunoSEQ multiplex PCR; TCRdb's copy has only in-frame clones and lacks some. The table lists around 180,000 clones, approximately 84% of them singletons, with less than 15% in the top ten. Sequenced: PBMCs or T cells enriched from blood (not recorded which). The receptors originated from a man in his fifties or sixties who had recovered from COVID-19.

This clone turned up a few times. The rearrangement uses TRBV4-1 and TRBJ1-5; D is uncertain. Germline values: CDR1 MGHRA, CDR2 YSYEKL. The CDR3 sequence is 14 residues long. Trimming pared 1 base from V and 4 bases from J, leaving 8 bases between. For the CDR3, the DNA is TGCGCCAGCAGCCAAGGGACTCAAAATCAGCCCCAGCATTTT. Protein sequence: CASSQGTQNQPQHF.

This clone showed up just a few times. The rearrangement links TRBV7-9 to TRBJ2-5; 10 nucleotides line up with TRBD1. The CDR3 runs 15 residues. Per the germline V gene, CDR1 is SEHNR and CDR2 is FQNEAQ (reference sequence). The V gene end was trimmed by 5 bases and the J gene end by 4 bases; junction bases not matched to a gene: 7. CDR3 nucleotide sequence: TGTGCCAGCAGCCCGTATTGGGACAGGGGAGAGACCCAGTACTTC. Translated, it gives CASSPYWDRGETQYF.

The CDR3 DNA follows: TGTGCCATCAGTCCCTTACAGGGGCGTACTAACTATGGCTACACCTTC. It yields the protein CAISPLQGRTNYGYTF. The chain couples TRBV10-3 to TRBJ1-2; TRBD1 matches at 7 bases. Germline CDR1 is ENHRY and CDR2 is SYGVKD. The CDR3 contains 16 residues. Germline trimming cut 5 bases from V and 0 bases from J; bases unmatched to any gene: 9.

The CDR3 region is CASSQSRGGTNYGYTF. In DNA, the CDR3 is TGCGCCAGCAGCCAATCACGGGGGGGGACGAACTATGGCTACACCTTC. The chain recombines TRBV4-1 with TRBJ1-2; D possibly corresponds to TRBD1 (5 bases). Trimming stripped 2 bases from V and 2 bases from J, with 15 bases between. The CDR3 spans 16 residues. Germline V lookup: CDR1 MGHRA, CDR2 YSYEKL.

V gene TRBV13 combines with J gene TRBJ2-3; 9 nucleotides match TRBD2. Germline V lookup: CDR1 PRHDT, CDR2 FYEKMQ (reference sequence). The CDR3 runs to 13 residues. V lost 5 bases and J lost 5; bases outside the gene matches: 2. The CDR3 nucleotides are TGTGCCAGCAGCCCGCGGGGGGGAGATACGCAGTATTTT. It specifies CASSPRGGDTQYF.

This chain's CDR3 is CASSLEQGADTQYF. The CDR3 nucleotides are TGCGCCAGCAGCTTGGAACAGGGGGCAGATACGCAGTATTTT. V usage is TRBV5-1 and J usage is TRBJ2-3, with 8 bases identical to TRBD1. The germline V gene encodes CDR1 SGHRS and CDR2 YFSETQ. The junction had 1 base not matched to a gene; V was cut back by 0 bases and J by 4 bases. The CDR3 contains 14 residues.

The rearrangement uses TRBV7-3 and TRBJ2-1, with TRBD2 matching 10 bases. The germline CDR1 and CDR2 sequences are SGHTA and FQGTGA. J was trimmed by 1 base and V by 6 bases; bases with no gene match: 15. The CDR3 spans 19 residues. The CDR3 bases are TGTGCCAGCAGGACAAGGAGGAGCGGGGGGGCCGGGTCCTACAATGAGCAGTTCTTC. It is translated as CASRTRRSGGAGSYNEQFF.

The chain couples TRBV19 to TRBJ2-7; D might be TRBD1 (5 bases). The V end was cut by 5 bases, the J end by 4 bases, with 9 bases between. CDR1 and CDR2 from the germline V gene are LNHDA and SQIVND (reference sequence). The CDR3 contains 12 residues. Written as DNA, the CDR3 is TGTGCCAGTAGTTCAGGGTCTTACGAGCAGTACTTC. The encoded protein is CASSSGSYEQYF.

This chain uses TRBV11-1 with TRBJ2-7, with TRBD2 matching 12 bases. Germline V CDR1 and CDR2: SGHAT, FQDESV (reference sequence). CDR3 length equals 15 residues. V shed 5 bases, J shed 4 bases, and the junction held 6 bases outside the gene matches. The CDR3 region is CASSQLAGGAYEQYF. In DNA form, the CDR3 reads TGTGCCAGCAGCCAACTAGCGGGGGGCGCGTACGAGCAGTACTTC.

The chain combines TRBV18 with TRBJ2-5; perhaps TRBD2 as D (5 bases). Trimming left V 3 bases short and J 3 bases short, with 17 bases between. CDR1 and CDR2 from the germline V gene are KGHSH and LQKENI. The CDR3 runs to 16 residues. CDR3 loop: CASSPFRGMREETQYF. The CDR3 nucleotides are TGTGCCAGCTCACCGTTCCGGGGTATGCGTGAAGAGACCCAGTACTTC.

The gene calls are TRBV19 and TRBJ2-5; tentative D call: TRBD1 (6 bases). The V and J ends lost 4 bases and 0 bases respectively, with 6 bases between them. This CDR3 is built from 13 residues. From germline, CDR1 is LNHDA and CDR2 SQIVND (reference sequence). CDR3 in DNA: TGTGCCAGTAGTAGGGACAACCAAGAGACCCAGTACTTC. This translates into CASSRDNQETQYF.

The chain recombines TRBV27 with TRBJ1-6; TRBD1 is a possible D gene (5 bases). Between the trimmed V and J ends, which lost 4 bases and 2 bases, there was a span of 12 bases. CDR1 is MNHEY, CDR2 SMNVEV, per germline (reference sequence). The CDR3 runs 16 residues. The DNA of the CDR3 is TGTGCCAGCAGTTCCCGGACATTCACCTATAATTCACCCCTCCACTTT. Amino acids: CASSSRTFTYNSPLHF.

The sample holds a few counts of this clone. The rearrangement uses TRBV7-2 and TRBJ1-1; 9 bases line up with TRBD1. The CDR3 loop spans 14 amino acids. Germline CDR1 reads SGHTA; CDR2 reads FQGNSA. Trimming at V came to 4 bases and at J to 9 bases, leaving 9 bases not matched to a gene. CDR3 in amino acids: CASSSPGQGRQAFF. DNA for the CDR3: TGTGCCAGCAGCTCTCCTGGACAGGGGAGACAAGCTTTCTTT.

The gene calls are TRBV3-1 (or the pseudogene TRBV3-2) and TRBJ1-3; unclear D gene. Trimming removed 1 base at V and 0 bases at J, with 10 bases between. The germline CDR1 and CDR2 sequences are LGHDT and YNNKEL (reference sequence). CDR3 length: 16 amino acids. CDR3: CASSQGPGDSGNTIYF. In DNA, the CDR3 is TGTGCCAGCAGCCAAGGGCCCGGAGACTCTGGAAACACCATATATTTT.

The chain has TRBV11-2 and TRBJ2-7; tentative D call: TRBD2 (6 bases). Germline assignment: CDR1 SGHAT and CDR2 FQNNGV. Trimming cost V 5 bases and J 6 bases, with 17 bases left between them. This CDR3 spans 14 amino acids. The CDR3 here is CASSVLGGTREQYF. The DNA of the CDR3 is TGTGCCAGCAGCGTCCTCGGGGGAACGCGCGAGCAGTACTTC.

This clone was detected once. The chain uses TRBV7-3 and TRBJ2-7; 11 bases map to TRBD2. Germline V lookup: CDR1 SGHTA, CDR2 FQGTGA. The junction had 10 bases not matched to a gene; V was cut back by 5 bases and J by 7 bases. This CDR3 is built from 15 residues. The CDR3 coding sequence is TGTGCCAGCAGCCCCAAACTAGCGGGGGTGCAGGAGCAGTACTTC. It is translated as CASSPKLAGVQEQYF.

This clone was detected only a few times. This chain joins TRBV28 and TRBJ1-6, with 9 bases fitting TRBD1. Germline-derived CDR1 and CDR2 are MDHEN and SYDVKM. V was pared by 6 bases and J by 6 bases, with 6 bases of the junction left unmatched. This CDR3 region has 15 residues. CDR3 DNA sequence: TGTGCCAGCAGCACTGGGACAGGGACTAATTCACCCCTCCACTTT. Its protein is CASSTGTGTNSPLHF. The entire variable domain, with the rest obtained from reference TRBV28 and TRBJ1-6, is as follows: DVKVTQSSRYLVKRTGEKVFLECVQDMDHENMFWYRQDPGLGLRLIYFSYDVKMKEKGDIPEGYSVSREKKERFSLILESASTNQTSMYLCASSTGTGTNSPLHFGNGTRLTVT.

V is TRBV2 and J is TRBJ1-5; D gene ambiguous. V was pared by 7 bases and J by 0 bases, with 7 bases between. This CDR3 has 13 amino acids. Germline V gene lookup returns CDR1 SNHLY and CDR2 FYNNEI. CDR3 sequence: CASTLYSNQPQHF. CDR3 sequence (DNA): TGTGCCAGCACTCTTTATAGCAATCAGCCCCAGCATTTT.

The chain employs TRBV19 and TRBJ2-6, with TRBD1 as a possible D gene (6 bases). Trimming pared 4 bases from V and 4 bases from J, leaving 11 bases between. The germline CDR1 and CDR2 sequences are LNHDA and SQIVND (reference sequence). The CDR3 length is 15 residues. In nucleotides, the CDR3 is TGTGCCAGTAGTAATCAGGGGACCGGGGCCAACGTCCTGACTTTC. This translates into CASSNQGTGANVLTF. The variable domain in full, completed from reference TRBV19 and TRBJ2-6, reads DGGITQSPKYLFRKEGQNVTLSCEQNLNHDAMYWYRQDPGQGLRLIYYSQIVNDFQKGDIAEGYSVSREKKESFPLTVTSAQKNPTAFYLCASSNQGTGANVLTFGAGSRLTVL.

This chain uses TRBV11-2 with TRBJ1-5, with D unclear. Germline V CDR1 and CDR2: SGHAT, FQNNGV. The V and J ends lost 5 bases and 2 bases respectively, with 13 bases between them. The CDR3 has 15 amino acids. The CDR3 loop reads CASSLAAGGNQPQHF. CDR3 DNA: TGTGCCAGCAGCCTCGCCGCGGGAGGCAATCAGCCCCAGCATTTT.

The chain combines TRBV6-5 with TRBJ2-7; D gene unclear. From germline, CDR1 is MNHEY and CDR2 SVGAGI. CDR3 size: 14 residues. Trimming stripped 4 bases from V and 0 bases from J, with 10 bases between. In DNA, the CDR3 is TGTGCCAGCAGTTCTCTGCGGAACTCCTACGAGCAGTACTTC. Protein: CASSSLRNSYEQYF.